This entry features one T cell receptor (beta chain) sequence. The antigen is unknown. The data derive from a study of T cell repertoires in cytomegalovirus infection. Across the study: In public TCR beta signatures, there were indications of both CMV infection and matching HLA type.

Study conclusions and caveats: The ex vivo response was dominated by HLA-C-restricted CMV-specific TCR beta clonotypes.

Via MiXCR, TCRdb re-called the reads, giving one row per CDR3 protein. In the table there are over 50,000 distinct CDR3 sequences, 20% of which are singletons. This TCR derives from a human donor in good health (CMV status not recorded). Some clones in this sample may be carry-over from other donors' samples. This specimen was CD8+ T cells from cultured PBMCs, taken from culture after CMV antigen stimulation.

CDR3 residues: CASGGGPYNEQFF. The CDR3 DNA reads as TGTGCCAGCGGAGGGGGCCCCTACAATGAGCAGTTCTTC. The chain is built from TRBV12-3 or TRBV12-4 and TRBJ2-1, with D possibly matching TRBD1 (7 bases). CDR3 length: 13 amino acids. V dropped 8 bases and J dropped 2 bases, with 10 bases sitting between them.